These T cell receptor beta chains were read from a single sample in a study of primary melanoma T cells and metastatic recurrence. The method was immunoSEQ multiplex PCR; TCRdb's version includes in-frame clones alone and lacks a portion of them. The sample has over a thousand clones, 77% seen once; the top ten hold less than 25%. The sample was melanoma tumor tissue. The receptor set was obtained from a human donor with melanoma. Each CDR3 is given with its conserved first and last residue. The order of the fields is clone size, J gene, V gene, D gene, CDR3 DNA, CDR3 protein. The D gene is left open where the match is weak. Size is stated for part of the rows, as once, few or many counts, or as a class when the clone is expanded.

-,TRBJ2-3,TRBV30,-,TGTGCCTGGAGTGCCCCCGGGCTAGCGAGGACTACGGATACGCAGTATTTT,CAWSAPGLARTTDTQYF
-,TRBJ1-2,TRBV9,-,TGTGCCAGCAGCGTCACGGACACACCTAACTATGGCTACACCTTC,CASSVTDTPNYGYTF
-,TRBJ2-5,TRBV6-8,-,TGTGCCAGCAGTTTGGGGACGGGAACCCAGTACTTC,CASSLGTGTQYF
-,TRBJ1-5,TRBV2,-,TGTGCCAGCAGGCCTTCCGACAACGCCAATCAGCCCCAGCATTTT,CASRPSDNANQPQHF
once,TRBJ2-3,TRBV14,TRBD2,TGTGCCAGCAGCCCCACGGGACTAGGTGGAACAGATACGCAGTATTTT,CASSPTGLGGTDTQYF
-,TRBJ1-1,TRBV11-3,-,TGTGCCAGCAGCTTGCCTTGGGTCCACACTGAAGCTTTCTTT,CASSLPWVHTEAFF
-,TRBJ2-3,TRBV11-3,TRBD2,TGTGCCAGCAGCCTCGGGACTAGCGGGGGGACTAGCACAGATACGCAGTATTTT,CASSLGTSGGTSTDTQYF
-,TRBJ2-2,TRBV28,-,TGTGCCAGCAGTTTATGGTCCGGGGAGCTGTTTTTT,CASSLWSGELFF
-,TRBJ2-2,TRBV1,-,TGCGCCAGCAAGGAGGGGACCGGGGAGCTGTTTTTT,CASKEGTGELFF
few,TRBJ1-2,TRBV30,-,TGTGCCTGGATGCGGGAGCCTACTAACTATGGTTACACCTTC,CAWMREPTNYGYTF
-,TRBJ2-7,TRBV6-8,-,TGTGCCAGCAGTTACCGGGCCAGCTCTAACGAGCAGTACTTC,CASSYRASSNEQYF
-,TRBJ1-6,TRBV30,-,TGTGCCTGGAGTGGCCAAGGGGATCCCTATAATTCACCCCTCCACTTT,CAWSGQGDPYNSPLHF
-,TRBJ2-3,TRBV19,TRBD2,TGTGCCAGTAGCCCCCCGAGGAGCGGGAGGGCAGATACGCAGTATTTT,CASSPPRSGRADTQYF
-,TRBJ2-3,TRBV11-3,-,TGTGCCAGCAGATCAGGGCCAGAGACGGGCCGGGCAGATACGCAGTATTTT,CASRSGPETGRADTQYF
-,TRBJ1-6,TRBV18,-,TGTGCCAGCTCACCAAGTAATTCACCCCTCCACTTT,CASSPSNSPLHF
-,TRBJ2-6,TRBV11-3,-,TGTGCCAGCAGCTTGGTGGCAACTGGGGCCAACGTCCTGACTTTC,CASSLVATGANVLTF
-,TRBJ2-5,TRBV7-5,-,TGTGCCAGCAGCCCCAAGGCTAGCGGATCCGTGAAGACCCAGTACTTC,CASSPKASGSVKTQYF